Below, 18 T cell receptor beta chains from the same sample are listed, as sequenced in a study of cytomegalovirus exposure and HLA in healthy donors. Assay used: immunoSEQ multiplex PCR; TCRdb lists only in-frame clones, some missing. Of more than 95,000 clones listed, 94% are singletons. Specimen: PBMCs. These receptors originate from a woman aged 18-29 years in good health and CMV-seronegative.

The genes are TRBV7-3 and TRBJ2-1; D is perhaps TRBD2 (7 bases). Between the trimmed V and J ends, which lost 4 bases and 5 bases, there was a span of 15 bases. CDR3 size: 15 residues. Germline assignment: CDR1 SGHTA and CDR2 FQGTGA. CDR3 in DNA: TGTGCCAGCAGCTCTCCGAGCGGGGACAACAATGAGCAGTTCTTC. Encoded protein: CASSSPSGDNNEQFF.

The chain is built from TRBV28 and TRBJ1-5; 8 bases agree with TRBD1. Germline V CDR1 and CDR2: MDHEN, SYDVKM. The trim removed 8 bases at V and 7 bases at J, leaving 4 bases unmatched. This CDR3 spans 12 amino acids. CDR3 sequence: CASDRGRQPQHF. In DNA, the CDR3 is TGTGCCAGCGACAGGGGTCGGCAGCCCCAGCATTTT.

J is TRBJ2-2 and V is TRBV5-1, with 7 nucleotides matching TRBD2. This CDR3 has 16 amino acids. Germline assignment: CDR1 SGHRS and CDR2 YFSETQ. The V segment lost 1 base and the J segment 6 bases; nucleotides outside the gene matches: 9. CDR3 loop: CASSLSSRGGPGELFF. The CDR3 region has the DNA TGCGCCAGCAGCTTGAGCTCCCGGGGAGGGCCCGGGGAGCTGTTTTTT. The variable domain in full, with the rest retrieved from reference TRBV5-1 and TRBJ2-2, is KAGVTQTPRYLIKTRGQQVTLSCSPISGHRSVSWYQQTPGQGLQFLFEYFSETQRNKGNFPGRFSGRQFSNSRSEMNVSTLELGDSALYLCASSLSSRGGPGELFFGEGSRLTVL.

CDR3 protein: CASSLLGGREFNEQFF. The CDR3 DNA follows: TGCGCCAGCAGCCTCCTCGGCGGGCGGGAGTTCAATGAGCAGTTCTTC. The genes are TRBV4-1 and TRBJ2-1, with 7 bases matching TRBD2. Germline V lookup: CDR1 MGHRA, CDR2 YSYEKL. The V gene end was trimmed by 4 bases and the J gene end by 6 bases; junction bases not matched to a gene: 12. This CDR3 region has 16 residues.

This chain joins TRBV9 and TRBJ2-3; perhaps TRBD2 as D (6 bases). V was cut by 4 bases and J by 4 bases, with 16 bases left in between. The CDR3 spans 15 residues. Germline V lookup: CDR1 SGDLS, CDR2 YYNGEE. In DNA form, the CDR3 reads TGTGCCAGCAGCTCCCTGGGGGGAATCGCAGATACGCAGTATTTT. Amino acid sequence: CASSSLGGIADTQYF.

The chain employs TRBV7-9 and TRBJ1-5; a possible D gene is TRBD1 (5 bases). With 5 bases removed from V and 5 bases from J, the gap between germline ends came to 7 bases. CDR1 and CDR2 (germline): SEHNR, FQNEAQ (reference sequence). This CDR3 spans 12 amino acids. This CDR3 reads CASSQGDQPQHF. The CDR3 coding sequence is TGTGCCAGCAGCCAAGGGGATCAGCCCCAGCATTTT.

This chain uses TRBV7-9 with TRBJ1-1; TRBD1 matches at 7 bases. CDR1 SEHNR and CDR2 FQNEAQ come from the germline V gene (reference sequence). The CDR3 is made up of 14 amino acids. The junction had 12 bases not matched to a gene; V was cut back by 5 bases and J by 9 bases. The chain's CDR3 is CASSRATHRGQAFF. The CDR3 coding sequence is TGTGCCAGCAGCCGAGCTACTCACAGGGGCCAAGCTTTCTTT.

The rearrangement joins TRBV28 to TRBJ1-1; D unresolved. Deletions cut 5 bases from V and 1 base from J, with 14 bases between. The CDR3 has 15 amino acids. CDR1 and CDR2 from the germline V gene are MDHEN and SYDVKM. This CDR3 reads CASSIGSSRNTEAFF. The CDR3 nucleotides read TGTGCCAGCAGTATAGGGAGCAGCCGGAACACTGAAGCTTTCTTT.

This chain joins TRBV27 and TRBJ2-7; the D is unclear. The V gene lost 4 bases and the J gene lost 0 bases, with 16 bases spanning the gap. The V gene's germline CDR1 is MNHEY and CDR2 SMNVEV (reference sequence). This CDR3 comprises 16 residues. The CDR3 protein is CASSSLPLGYSYEQYF. CDR3 coding DNA: TGTGCCAGCAGTTCCCTTCCTCTGGGCTACTCCTACGAGCAGTACTTC.

The chain uses TRBV4-1 and TRBJ2-7, with 7 bases identical to TRBD2. V lost 0 bases and J lost 2; bases outside the gene matches: 4. The germline CDR1 and CDR2 sequences are MGHRA and YSYEKL. CDR3 size: 15 residues. CDR3 nucleotide sequence: TGCGCCAGCAGCCAAGATCAGCGGGAACCCTACGAGCAGTACTTC. Its protein is CASSQDQREPYEQYF.

The chain carries TRBV4-1 and TRBJ2-7, with TRBD1 identical over 8 bases. Trimming at V came to 4 bases and at J to 2 bases, leaving 7 bases not matched to a gene. From germline, CDR1 is MGHRA and CDR2 YSYEKL. The CDR3 runs 15 residues. DNA for the CDR3: TGCGCCAGCAGCCCCCAGAGGACAGGGACCTACGAGCAGTACTTC. Its translation: CASSPQRTGTYEQYF.

The table lists this clone with a few counts. The V gene is TRBV10-3, the J gene TRBJ1-3; TRBD1 might be the D (6 bases). Germline CDR1 is ENHRY and CDR2 is SYGVKD. This CDR3 is built from 15 residues. V was shortened by 6 bases and J by 8 bases, with 20 bases between the two germline ends. The CDR3 DNA reads TGTGCCATCAGCGATACGACAGGAGGAGTGTACACCATATATTTT. Translated: CAISDTTGGVYTIYF.

This chain connects TRBV6-5 to TRBJ2-1; 7 positions agree with TRBD2. In germline, CDR1 is MNHEY, CDR2 SVGAGI. The CDR3 has 12 residues. V was pared by 10 bases and J by 2 bases, with 2 bases of the junction left unmatched. The DNA for the CDR3 is TGTGCCACCCGGGGGGCCTACAATGAGCAGTTCTTC. It codes for CATRGAYNEQFF.

This clone was seen once. This sequence joins TRBV2 and TRBJ2-1; 8 bases line up with TRBD2. The V segment lost 7 bases and the J segment 6 bases; nucleotides outside the gene matches: 8. The CDR3 sequence is 14 residues long. From germline, CDR1 is SNHLY and CDR2 FYNNEI. The DNA for the CDR3 is TGTGCCAGCACCATGCGGGGGGCCGTCAATGAGCAGTTCTTC. Translation gives CASTMRGAVNEQFF.

The sample holds a few counts of this clone. DNA of the CDR3: TGTGCCAGCAGGCTGACAGGGGAGGACATTCAGTACTTC. As protein: CASRLTGEDIQYF. The chain joins TRBV2 to TRBJ2-4; 8 nucleotides agree with TRBD1. Germline V gene lookup returns CDR1 SNHLY and CDR2 FYNNEI. The CDR3 runs 13 residues. V shed 6 bases, J shed 8 bases, and the junction held 6 bases outside the gene matches.

J is TRBJ1-5 and V is TRBV5-1; TRBD1 agrees at 9 bases. The CDR3 spans 16 residues. Germline V CDR1 and CDR2: SGHRS, YFSETQ. V shed 4 bases and J 7 bases; nucleotides not matched to a gene: 12. The CDR3 here is CASSEKPGQGYQPQHF. The CDR3 region has the DNA TGCGCCAGCAGCGAAAAGCCGGGACAGGGATACCAGCCCCAGCATTTT.

The V gene is TRBV28, the J gene TRBJ1-3, with 7 bases identical to TRBD1. The CDR3 runs 14 residues. V lost 5 bases to trimming and J lost 4 bases; unmatched junction nucleotides: 5. Looked up from germline, CDR1 is MDHEN and CDR2 is SYDVKM. The chain's CDR3 is CASSVGQSGNTIYF. CDR3 sequence (DNA): TGTGCCAGCAGTGTGGGACAGTCCGGAAACACCATATATTTT. The full variable domain, its missing parts supplied by reference TRBV28 and TRBJ1-3, is DVKVTQSSRYLVKRTGEKVFLECVQDMDHENMFWYRQDPGLGLRLIYFSYDVKMKEKGDIPEGYSVSREKKERFSLILESASTNQTSMYLCASSVGQSGNTIYFGEGSWLTVV.

The chain carries TRBV9 and TRBJ1-1; TRBD1 might be the D (5 bases). The germline V gene encodes CDR1 SGDLS and CDR2 YYNGEE. The germline V and J ends were trimmed by 1 base and 1 base, with 5 bases remaining between them. The CDR3 runs to 13 residues. CDR3 in amino acids: CASSVTGNTEAFF. The CDR3 DNA sequence: TGTGCCAGCAGCGTAACAGGGAACACTGAAGCTTTCTTT.